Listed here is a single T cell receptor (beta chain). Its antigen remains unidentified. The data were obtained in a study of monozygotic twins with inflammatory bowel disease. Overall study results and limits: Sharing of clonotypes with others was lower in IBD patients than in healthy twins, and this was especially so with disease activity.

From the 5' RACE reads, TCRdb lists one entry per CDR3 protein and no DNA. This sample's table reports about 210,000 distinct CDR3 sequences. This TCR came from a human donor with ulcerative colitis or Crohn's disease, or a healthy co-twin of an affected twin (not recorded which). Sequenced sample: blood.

CDR3 sequence: CASSLNRVYEQYF. The chain carries TRBV7-6 and TRBJ2-7; TCRdb's D call of TRBD1 is untestable without DNA. Germline CDR1 reads SGHVS; CDR2 reads FNYEAQ. The CDR3 sequence is 13 residues long. Full variable domain (outside the CDR3, taken from reference TRBV7-6 and TRBJ2-7): GAGVSQSPRYKVTKRGQDVALRCDPISGHVSLYWYRQALGQGPEFLTYFNYEAQQDKSGLPNDRFSAERPEGSISTLTIQRTEQRDSAMYRCASSLNRVYEQYFGPGTRLTVT.